The sequence of this TCR beta chain was determined in a study of beta chain features in type 1 diabetes. Study-level information: Taken together, all samples contributed nearly 110 million examined sorted cells. Study findings and constraints: cDNA-based sequencing might over-represent cells highly expressing TCR.

The V gene's germline CDR1 is SGHTA and CDR2 FQGNSA. The CDR3 has 16 residues if both end residues are counted. Regarding this clone: Its specificity is unknown. Since no conserved phenylalanine or tryptophan closes the CDR3, a read error is the likely cause. The limits of the CDR3 on the DNA are not certain, so only TCRdb's listed CDR3 is given.

Expressed TCRB transcripts were sequenced because the entire RNA isolate underwent reverse transcription. Sequencing used immunoSEQ multiplex PCR; TCRdb keeps in-frame clones, though not all of them. The sample contains 140,000 to 150,000 clones, 48% of which appear only once. What was sequenced was Tregs from blood. The V call is TRBV7-2, the J call TRBJ1-1; the tabulated D call, TRBD1, remains unverified against the DNA. The receptor's source is a man between 18 and 29 years old in good health. The CDR3 reads CASSLGGPRGQGWRVS.